These 27 T cell receptor beta chains were sequenced from one sample in a study of T cell responses to AZD1222 COVID-19 vaccine. Clones were sequenced by immunoSEQ multiplex PCR, and TCRdb holds only the in-frame ones, with some missing. This table has about 130,000 clones, around 90% appearing once. Specimen: peripheral blood, collected on day 0 of AZD1222 vaccination. The source is an adult in good health.

The rearrangement joins TRBV5-6 to TRBJ1-5, with 8 bases matching TRBD1. V lost 4 bases to trimming and J lost 5 bases; unmatched junction nucleotides: 2. The germline V gene has CDR1 SGHDT and CDR2 YYEEEE. This CDR3 has 13 residues. The chain's CDR3 is CASSRTGHQPQHF. In DNA form, the CDR3 reads TGTGCCAGCAGCCGGACAGGGCATCAGCCCCAGCATTTT.

This rearrangement joins TRBV5-4 to TRBJ2-2; possibly TRBD2 for D (5 bases). This CDR3 spans 12 amino acids. Between the trimmed V and J ends, which lost 4 bases and 5 bases, there was a span of 6 bases. Germline CDR1 and CDR2: SGHNT and YYREEE (reference sequence). In nucleotides, the CDR3 is TGTGCCAGCAGCCAGCGGACCGGGGAGCTGTTTTTT. Protein sequence: CASSQRTGELFF.

J is TRBJ1-3 and V is TRBV6-5; 9 bases are shared with TRBD1. Germline V gene lookup returns CDR1 MNHEY and CDR2 SVGAGI. Trimming removed 6 bases from V and 5 bases from J; junction bases left unmatched: 5. The length of the CDR3 is 14 residues. The DNA for the CDR3 is TGTGCCAGCAGAGAGGGGACAGGGAGAAACACCATATATTTT. It translates to CASREGTGRNTIYF.

Notes on this clone: At one end, the junction sequence differs from germline, possibly due to a read error. The CDR3 DNA is TGTGCCAGTAGAATTAGGAGGCACTTT. Translated, it gives CASRIRRHF. The rearrangement links TRBV5-6 to TRBJ1-1; unclear D gene. The CDR3 is made up of 9 amino acids. CDR1 is SGHDT, CDR2 YYEEEE, per germline.

The chain couples TRBV12-3 or TRBV12-4 to TRBJ2-5; the D call may be TRBD1 or TRBD2 (5 bases each). V shed 3 bases and J shed 4 bases, with 9 bases lying between them. The CDR3 loop spans 13 amino acids. The CDR3 sequence is CASSLLGVETQYF. The CDR3 DNA reads TGTGCCAGCAGTTTGTTGGGGGTAGAGACCCAGTACTTC.

The genes are TRBV20-1 and TRBJ1-6; 7 bases align to TRBD1. V trimming: 2 bases; J trimming: 11 bases; junction bases outside the gene matches: 0. This CDR3 comprises 11 residues. CDR1 and CDR2 from the germline V gene are DFQATT and SNEGSKA (reference sequence). DNA of the CDR3: TGCAGTGCTAGACAGGGGGCACCCCTCCACTTT. This gives the protein CSARQGAPLHF.

This chain connects TRBV9 to TRBJ2-2; 8 positions match TRBD2. With V trimmed by 2 bases and J by 3 bases, 6 bases remained unmatched. The CDR3 loop spans 16 amino acids. Germline V gene lookup returns CDR1 SGDLS and CDR2 YYNGEE. CDR3 protein: CASSVPGGRDTGELFF. CDR3 bases: TGTGCCAGCAGCGTCCCGGGGGGGCGGGACACCGGGGAGCTGTTTTTT.

The chain recombines TRBV18 with TRBJ1-5; D gene uncertain. V lost 2 bases and J 2 bases, leaving 4 bases between the germline ends. The CDR3 length is 13 residues. Looked up from germline, CDR1 is KGHSH and CDR2 is LQKENI. CDR3 loop: CASSPGGNQPQHF. The DNA of the CDR3 is TGTGCCAGCTCACCAGGGGGCAATCAGCCCCAGCATTTT.

The V and J genes are TRBV5-8 and TRBJ1-2; 9 bases match TRBD1. This CDR3 has 14 residues. Germline V gene lookup returns CDR1 SGHTS and CDR2 YDEGEE. The trim removed 7 bases at V and 7 bases at J, leaving 11 bases unmatched. CDR3 nucleotides: TGTGCCAGCCTAGGACAGGGGCCCCCATTTGGCTACACCTTC. It is translated as CASLGQGPPFGYTF.

V usage is TRBV28 and J usage is TRBJ1-1; D remains ambiguous. Germline V gene lookup returns CDR1 MDHEN and CDR2 SYDVKM. Trimming shortened V by 3 bases and J by 8 bases, and 13 bases separated the two germline ends. This CDR3 has 13 residues. CDR3 DNA: TGTGCCAGCAGTTTTTATCGGCGTGAGGAAGCTTTCTTT. This translates into CASSFYRREEAFF. The whole variable domain, remainder taken from reference TRBV28 and TRBJ1-1, is DVKVTQSSRYLVKRTGEKVFLECVQDMDHENMFWYRQDPGLGLRLIYFSYDVKMKEKGDIPEGYSVSREKKERFSLILESASTNQTSMYLCASSFYRREEAFFGQGTRLTVV.

The chain links TRBV10-3 to TRBJ2-5, with TRBD2 matching over 12 bases. The CDR3 consists of 16 residues. Germline V gives CDR1 ENHRY, CDR2 SYGVKD. V gave up 4 bases and J gave up 2 bases; unmatched junction bases: 5. For the CDR3, the DNA is TGTGCCATCAGTGGACTAGCGGGAGTGGGTCAAGAGACCCAGTACTTC. This encodes CAISGLAGVGQETQYF.

This clone was seen a handful of times. The V and J genes are TRBV4-3 and TRBJ1-2, with 11 bases that match TRBD1. CDR3 length equals 16 residues. After removal of 3 bases from V and 8 bases from J, the junction contained 11 bases not matched to a gene. CDR1 is LGHNA, CDR2 YSLEER, per germline. CDR3 residues: CASSQLAPGQGEGYTF. Written as DNA, the CDR3 is TGCGCCAGCAGCCAGCTCGCTCCGGGACAGGGGGAAGGCTACACCTTC.

This rearrangement joins TRBV9 to TRBJ1-6; a weak D match, TRBD1 (5 bases). Germline values: CDR1 SGDLS, CDR2 YYNGEE. V was cut by 0 bases and J by 11 bases, with 9 bases left in between. The CDR3 loop spans 13 amino acids. The CDR3 DNA is TGTGCCAGCAGCGTAGCCGGGGGTGCACCCCTCCACTTT. Its translation is CASSVAGGAPLHF.

The chain has TRBV5-5 and TRBJ2-7; D is unresolved. Germline-derived CDR1 and CDR2 are SGHKS and YYEKEE (reference sequence). Trimming pared 0 bases from V and 11 bases from J, leaving 15 bases between. The CDR3 is 13 amino acids. The CDR3 DNA sequence: TGTGCCAGCAGCTTGGACGCCAGGCCCTCGGAGTACTTC. It specifies CASSLDARPSEYF.

The chain's CDR3 is CASARAETTNEKLFF. The CDR3 DNA sequence: TGTGCCAGTGCTCGGGCAGAAACAACTAATGAAAAACTGTTTTTT. The chain carries TRBV19 and TRBJ1-4; D call uncertain. Trimming stripped 8 bases from V and 0 bases from J, with 13 bases between. Germline CDR1 LNHDA, CDR2 SQIVND (reference sequence). This CDR3 spans 15 amino acids.

The chain recombines TRBV27 with TRBJ2-3, with D perhaps being TRBD1 or TRBD2 (5 bases each). CDR1 and CDR2 (germline): MNHEY, SMNVEV (reference sequence). There are 13 residues in the CDR3. The V and J ends lost 11 bases and 10 bases respectively, with 22 bases between them. The CDR3 protein is CAAPPGHPDSQYF. The CDR3 DNA sequence: TGTGCCGCCCCCCCGGGGCACCCTGACTCGCAGTATTTT.

This chain joins TRBV5-1 and TRBJ2-3, with TRBD2 matching over 8 bases. This CDR3 comprises 16 residues. Germline CDR1 SGHRS, CDR2 YFSETQ. Trimming at V came to 4 bases and at J to 3 bases, leaving 10 bases not matched to a gene. The CDR3 here is CASSPLGAGATDTQYF. For the CDR3, the DNA is TGCGCCAGCAGCCCCCTCGGAGCGGGAGCAACAGATACGCAGTATTTT.

The genes are TRBV6-2 or TRBV6-3 and TRBJ1-2; 8 nucleotides align to TRBD1. V lost 4 bases and J lost 4; bases outside the gene matches: 5. The CDR3 length is 14 residues. CDR1 and CDR2 from the germline V gene are MNHEY and SVGEGT. CDR3 amino acids: CASSSSDRAYGYTF. The CDR3 DNA is TGTGCCAGCAGTTCCTCGGACAGGGCCTATGGCTACACCTTC.

The gene calls are TRBV2 and TRBJ2-7; D is possibly TRBD1 (6 bases). From germline, CDR1 is SNHLY and CDR2 FYNNEI. V lost 3 bases to trimming and J lost 2 bases, with 8 bases between them. The CDR3 length is 13 residues. CDR3: CASSDQGPYEQYF. DNA for the CDR3: TGTGCCAGCAGTGACCAGGGGCCCTACGAGCAGTACTTC.

CDR3 protein: CASSLGTSGTDTQYF. In nucleotides, the CDR3 is TGTGCCAGCAGCTTAGGGACTAGCGGCACAGATACGCAGTATTTT. The rearrangement links TRBV7-3 to TRBJ2-3; 10 nucleotides line up with TRBD2. Germline V gives CDR1 SGHTA, CDR2 FQGTGA. The ends lost 2 bases at V and 1 base at J; junction bases unmatched: 0. The CDR3 is made up of 15 amino acids. The entire variable domain, with the rest obtained from reference TRBV7-3 and TRBJ2-3, is as follows: GAGVSQTPSNKVTEKGKYVELRCDPISGHTALYWYRQSLGQGPEFLIYFQGTGAADDSGLPNDRFFAVRPEGSVSTLKIQRTERGDSAVYLCASSLGTSGTDTQYFGPGTRLTVL.

For this clone: The same CDR3 also results from other DNA sequences found in this sample. This sequence joins TRBV24-1 and TRBJ1-5; the D is unclear. Trimming took 3 bases from V and 0 from J, leaving 5 bases between them. This CDR3 is built from 14 residues. Germline CDR1 KGHDR, CDR2 SFDVKD. This chain's CDR3 is CATSDLYSNQPQHF. The CDR3 region has the DNA TGTGCCACCAGTGATCTGTATAGCAATCAGCCCCAGCATTTT.

The chain has TRBV7-2 and TRBJ2-1, with 11 bases aligning to TRBD2. This CDR3 region has 15 residues. Losses at the gene ends were 7 bases for V and 7 bases for J; bases not matched to a gene: 9. Germline V gene lookup returns CDR1 SGHTA and CDR2 FQGNSA. This chain's CDR3 is CASTVAGGRGNEQFF. CDR3 nucleotides: TGTGCCAGCACCGTAGCGGGGGGGCGTGGTAATGAGCAGTTCTTC. Using reference TRBV7-2 and TRBJ2-1 for the parts outside the CDR3, the full variable domain is GAGVSQSPSNKVTEKGKDVELRCDPISGHTALYWYRQSLGQGLEFLIYFQGNSAPDKSGLPSDRFSAERTGGSVSTLTIQRTQQEDSAVYLCASTVAGGRGNEQFFGPGTRLTVL.

This sequence joins TRBV28 and TRBJ1-1, with unresolved D. Germline V CDR1 and CDR2: MDHEN, SYDVKM. Trimming cost V 3 bases and J 3 bases, with 20 bases left between them. This CDR3 has 17 residues. CDR3 DNA sequence: TGTGCCAGCAGTTTTTGGCAGAGTGATTCGGGAGACACTGAAGCTTTCTTT. This gives the protein CASSFWQSDSGDTEAFF. The full variable domain, in which reference TRBV28 and TRBJ1-1 provide the parts outside the CDR3, is DVKVTQSSRYLVKRTGEKVFLECVQDMDHENMFWYRQDPGLGLRLIYFSYDVKMKEKGDIPEGYSVSREKKERFSLILESASTNQTSMYLCASSFWQSDSGDTEAFFGQGTRLTVV.

J is TRBJ1-2 and V is TRBV12-3 or TRBV12-4, with 7 positions matching TRBD1. Trimming at V came to 3 bases and at J to 2 bases, leaving 0 bases not matched to a gene. The CDR3 is 13 amino acids. The CDR3 region has the DNA TGTGCCAGCAGTTTGGGACAGAACTATGGCTACACCTTC. Protein product: CASSLGQNYGYTF.

The CDR3 sequence: CASSRQGVHQPQHF. CDR3 sequence (DNA): TGTGCCAGCAGTCGCCAGGGGGTCCATCAGCCCCAGCATTTT. The chain links TRBV28 to TRBJ1-5; 7 bases are a match to TRBD1. In germline, CDR1 is MDHEN, CDR2 SYDVKM. This CDR3 is built from 14 residues. The ends lost 5 bases at V and 5 bases at J; junction bases unmatched: 6.

The chain is built from TRBV5-1 and TRBJ2-1, with D possibly matching TRBD1 (6 bases). V was trimmed by 2 bases and J by 6 bases, leaving 15 bases between them. The V gene's germline CDR1 is SGHRS and CDR2 YFSETQ. The CDR3 is 15 amino acids. The CDR3 loop is CASSFGQPSANEQFF. In DNA form, the CDR3 reads TGCGCCAGCAGCTTCGGACAGCCATCCGCCAATGAGCAGTTCTTC.

This clone was observed a few times. The gene calls are TRBV19 and TRBJ1-2; D may be TRBD1 (5 bases). V was cut by 3 bases and J by 8 bases, with 16 bases left in between. The germline CDR1 and CDR2 sequences are LNHDA and SQIVND (reference sequence). The CDR3 has 14 residues. CDR3 sequence reads: CASSISTDVVGYTF. In DNA, the CDR3 is TGTGCCAGTAGTATCTCGACAGATGTAGTGGGCTACACCTTC.